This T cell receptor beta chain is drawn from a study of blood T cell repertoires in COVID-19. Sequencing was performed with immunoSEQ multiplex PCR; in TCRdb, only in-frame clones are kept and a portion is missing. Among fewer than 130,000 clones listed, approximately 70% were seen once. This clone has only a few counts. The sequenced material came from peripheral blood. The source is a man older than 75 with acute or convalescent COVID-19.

The CDR3 coding sequence is TGTGCCAGCAGTCCCTCCCTTGGACAGGGCCCAGATACGCAGTATTTT. It codes for CASSPSLGQGPDTQYF. The V gene is TRBV28, the J gene TRBJ2-3; 8 nucleotides align to TRBD1. The CDR3 loop spans 16 amino acids. Germline V CDR1 and CDR2: MDHEN, SYDVKM. Trimming removed 5 bases from V and 4 bases from J; junction bases left unmatched: 11.